The clone carrying this T cell receptor beta chain was counted a few times. Its antigen is as yet unknown. The source of the sample is a study of cytomegalovirus exposure and HLA in healthy donors. Study-wide points: In terms of immune exposure information, only CMV serostatus was available. Across donors, most TCRs were seen rarely, yet some public ones were widespread.

PCR amplification relied on 60 Vbeta primers (plus 13 Jbeta primers). Clones were sequenced by immunoSEQ multiplex PCR, and TCRdb holds only the in-frame ones, with some missing. Altogether 150,000 to 200,000 clones are present, approximately 80% being singletons, with the ten largest covering about 0.8%. Sequencing was done on a sample of PBMCs. This TCR was sampled from a female donor in good health and CMV-seronegative.

CDR3 loop: CAWSTGTGRAEAFF. CDR3 nucleotides: TGTGCCTGGAGTACCGGGACAGGGAGGGCTGAAGCTTTCTTT. This sequence joins TRBV30 and TRBJ1-1, with 9 bases identical to TRBD1. V lost 2 bases, J lost 6 bases, and 7 bases stayed unmatched. The germline gives CDR1 GTSNPN, CDR2 SVGIG (reference sequence). This CDR3 is built from 14 residues.